The rows below give T cell receptor beta chains drawn from one sample of a study of Ad26.COV2.S vaccination and SARS-CoV-2 variants. Sequencing used immunoSEQ multiplex PCR; TCRdb keeps in-frame clones, though not all of them. The sample includes 360,000 or so clones, roughly 90% of them seen just once. The sample was peripheral blood, taken in a trial of Ad26.COV2.S vaccine versus placebo. The receptors were sampled from a person aged 18 to 65 who received the Ad26.COV2.S COVID-19 vaccine or a placebo. CDR3s include the opening cysteine and the closing phenylalanine or tryptophan. The D gene is left open where the match is weak. The size entry is marked missing in some rows and otherwise reads once, few, many or a size class.

J gene	D gene	V gene	clone size	CDR3 DNA	CDR3 protein
TRBJ2-1	.	TRBV15	.	TGTGCCACCAGCCCGAATTCCGGCTACAATGAGCAGTTCTTC	CATSPNSGYNEQFF
TRBJ2-1	TRBD2	TRBV6-2/TRBV6-3	.	TGTGCCAGCAGTAGAGCGGGAGGCTACAATGAGCAGTTCTTC	CASSRAGGYNEQFF
TRBJ1-2	TRBD1	TRBV5-4	.	TGTGCCAGCAGCTTGGTGGGACAGGGTTATGGCTACACCTTC	CASSLVGQGYGYTF
TRBJ2-5	.	TRBV7-9	once	TGTGCCAGCAGCTTAGTAAAAGGGCGACAATTAGAAGAGACCCAGTACTTC	CASSLVKGRQLEETQYF
TRBJ2-3	.	TRBV7-9	.	TGTGCCAGCAGCCCCCTCAAAGCGGATAGCACAGATACGCAGTATTTT	CASSPLKADSTDTQYF
TRBJ2-4	.	TRBV5-4	.	TGTGCCAGCAGCTTGCGGGAGACCTCAAACATTCAGTACTTC	CASSLRETSNIQYF
TRBJ2-7	.	TRBV29-1	once	TGCAGCGTTGTGGTGTTCGAGAGCGAGCAGTACTTC	CSVVVFESEQYF
TRBJ2-2	TRBD1	TRBV29-1	.	TGCAGCGTTGCTCGCCAGGGGGCGGCCGGGGAGCTGTTTTTT	CSVARQGAAGELFF
TRBJ1-1	.	TRBV2	.	TGTGCCAGCAGGAAAGGGACAGAAGCTTTCTTT	CASRKGTEAFF
TRBJ2-7	TRBD1	TRBV28	.	TGTGCCAGCAGTTTACCCCCGGGGACAGGGGGCGTCGGCGAGCAGTACTTC	CASSLPPGTGGVGEQYF
TRBJ2-1	TRBD2	TRBV10-1	.	TGCGCCAGCAGTTACTCTAGCGGGAGATACAATGAGCAGTTCTTC	CASSYSSGRYNEQFF
TRBJ2-1	TRBD2	TRBV12-5	.	TGTGCTAGTGCCGGCCCGGGCGGGAGGGTCAATGAGCAGTTCTTC	CASAGPGGRVNEQFF
TRBJ2-2	.	TRBV28	once	TGTGCCAGCAGTTTAGGGATTTACACCGGGGAGCTGTTTTTT	CASSLGIYTGELFF
TRBJ1-1	.	TRBV29-1	.	TGCAGCACCCAGGACAGATTTAACACTGAAGCTTTCTTT	CSTQDRFNTEAFF
TRBJ1-3	.	TRBV12-1	.	TGTGCCAGCAGCTTTGCGCTCCTCTCTGGAAACACCATATATTTT	CASSFALLSGNTIYF
TRBJ2-7	.	TRBV5-1	.	TGCGCCAGCAGCTTGGGTGCCGGGGAAACCCGCGACGAGCAGTACTTC	CASSLGAGETRDEQYF
TRBJ1-2	TRBD1	TRBV6-5	.	TGTGCCAGCAGTCGACAGGGAAGGGAGTATGGCTACACCTTC	CASSRQGREYGYTF
TRBJ2-5	TRBD2	TRBV7-2	.	TGTGCCAGCAGCTTAGCCCTAGCGGGAGGGGAGACCCAGTACTTC	CASSLALAGGETQYF
TRBJ2-2	TRBD1	TRBV12-3/TRBV12-4	.	TGTGCCACTCTAACAGGGGGTACCGGGGAGCTGTTTTTT	CATLTGGTGELFF
TRBJ1-6	.	TRBV4-1	.	TGCGCCAGCAGCCAGACCCCTTCGGGGGCAGAAAATTCACCCCTCCACTTT	CASSQTPSGAENSPLHF